Below are 2 T cell receptor beta chains sequenced from a single sample in a study of T cell responses to AZD1222 COVID-19 vaccine. Produced via immunoSEQ multiplex PCR; TCRdb's table is partial and in-frame only. Altogether roughly 100,000 clones are present, 82% being singletons, with the ten largest covering approximately 5.1%. This specimen consisted of peripheral blood, obtained on day 0 of AZD1222 vaccination. These receptors were obtained from an adult in good health.

V and J are TRBV24-1 and TRBJ2-3; maybe TRBD1 (6 bases). The CDR3 totals 14 residues. Trimming cost V 5 bases and J 1 base, with 9 bases left between them. Per germline, CDR1 KGHDR and CDR2 SFDVKD. This CDR3 is CATSANRGTDTQYF. CDR3 in DNA: TGTGCCACCAGTGCTAACAGGGGCACAGATACGCAGTATTTT.

The chain has TRBV15 and TRBJ1-5; D possibly corresponds to TRBD1 (6 bases). The length of the CDR3 is 15 residues. In germline, CDR1 is LNHNV, CDR2 YYDKDF (reference sequence). V lost 0 bases, J lost 7 bases, and 13 bases lay in between. CDR3 nucleotides: TGTGCCACCAGCAGAGAACGCAGGGGTGGCCAGCCCCAGCATTTT. The encoded protein is CATSRERRGGQPQHF. Using reference TRBV15 and TRBJ1-5 for the parts outside the CDR3, the full variable domain is DAMVIQNPRYQVTQFGKPVTLSCSQTLNHNVMYWYQQKSSQAPKLLFHYYDKDFNNEADTPDNFQSRRPNTSFCFLDIRSPGLGDTAMYLCATSRERRGGQPQHFGDGTRLSIL.